Below are 15 T cell receptor beta chains sequenced from a single sample in a study of T-cell reconstitution after alpha-beta-depleted transplantation in children. Unique molecular identifiers were incorporated during preparation of the TCRbeta library. One entry per CDR3 protein, called by TCRdb with MiXCR from the PCR reads. The sample lists about 830,000 distinct CDR3 sequences; 15% to 20% were seen once. The specimen was PBMCs, mostly from graft donor cells, collected 360 days after TCRalphabeta/CD19-depleted stem cell transplant. Source of these receptors: a male patient between 10 and 17 years old who had a stem cell transplant for acute lymphoblastic leukemia, so the T cells may come from the graft donor.

The chain carries TRBV19 and TRBJ2-7; 9 nucleotides line up with TRBD1. Germline-derived CDR1 and CDR2 are LNHDA and SQIVND (reference sequence). J lost 5 bases, V lost 5 bases, and 13 bases had no gene match. The CDR3 covers 16 residues. The CDR3 coding sequence is TGTGCCAGTAGTCCTTGGACGGGACAGGGTGTCGACGAGCAGTACTTC. Its translation: CASSPWTGQGVDEQYF.

This clonotype was observed a few times. The chain is built from TRBV6-1 and TRBJ2-4, with a possible D match to TRBD1 (5 bases). With 5 bases removed from V and 0 bases from J, the gap between germline ends came to 11 bases. The CDR3 covers 15 residues. Germline CDR1 reads MNHNS; CDR2 reads SASEGT. CDR3 sequence (DNA): TGTGCCAGCAGTACCCCAGGGAAAGCCAAAAACATTCAGTACTTC. It is translated as CASSTPGKAKNIQYF.

The chain combines TRBV2 with TRBJ1-5; 9 positions agree with TRBD1. Trimming took 6 bases from V and 0 from J; bases not matched to a gene: 9. The CDR3 runs 17 residues. Germline CDR1 SNHLY, CDR2 FYNNEI. CDR3 residues: CASRGGTGSYSNQPQHF. The CDR3 nucleotides read TGTGCCAGCAGAGGGGGGACAGGGTCGTATAGCAATCAGCCCCAGCATTTT.

The rearrangement joins TRBV15 to TRBJ2-1, with 12 positions matching TRBD2. Germline V CDR1 and CDR2: LNHNV, YYDKDF (reference sequence). V was pared by 2 bases and J by 2 bases, with 4 bases of the junction left unmatched. The CDR3 covers 17 residues. The CDR3 DNA reads as TGTGCCACCAGCAGATCAGGACTAGCGGGACCCTACAATGAGCAGTTCTTC. Translating gives CATSRSGLAGPYNEQFF.

V is TRBV11-1 and J is TRBJ2-6, with TRBD1 matching 7 bases. Germline V lookup: CDR1 SGHAT, CDR2 FQDESV (reference sequence). The junction had 14 bases not matched to a gene; V was cut back by 6 bases and J by 0 bases. The CDR3 extends over 19 amino acids. CDR3 nucleotides: TGTGCCAGCAGACCTACTACCGGGACAGAAACCTCTGGGGCCAACGTCCTGACTTTC. Translated: CASRPTTGTETSGANVLTF.

This clonotype was seen only a few times. This chain links TRBV18 with TRBJ2-2; possibly TRBD1 for D (6 bases). The V end was cut by 5 bases, the J end by 2 bases, with 12 bases between. The CDR3 has 15 amino acids. Germline V gene data show CDR1 as KGHSH and CDR2 as LQKENI. The CDR3 DNA reads as TGTGCCAGCTCAGCTTCCGGGACAAACACCGGGGAGCTGTTTTTT. This gives the protein CASSASGTNTGELFF.

The chain carries TRBV29-1 and TRBJ2-3; 8 bases agree with TRBD2. Per the germline V gene, CDR1 is SQVTM and CDR2 is ANQGSEA. After removal of 6 bases from V and 5 bases from J, the junction contained 13 bases not matched to a gene. The CDR3 has 15 residues. The CDR3 reads CSVPRGAGGRDTQYF. In DNA, the CDR3 is TGCAGCGTCCCCCGGGGGGCGGGAGGCAGAGATACGCAGTATTTT.

J is TRBJ2-7 and V is TRBV30; D call uncertain. The CDR3 runs 11 residues. Germline values: CDR1 GTSNPN, CDR2 SVGIG (reference sequence). Trimming removed 0 bases at V and 4 bases at J, with 4 bases between. CDR3 region: CAWSVRYEQYF. CDR3 DNA sequence: TGTGCCTGGAGTGTACGATACGAGCAGTACTTC.

The chain employs TRBV10-2 and TRBJ2-1; TRBD2 agrees at 11 bases. Trimming removed 2 bases from V and 12 bases from J; junction bases left unmatched: 12. CDR1 and CDR2 from the germline V gene are WSHSY and SAAADI. The CDR3 runs to 16 residues. CDR3 DNA sequence: TGCGCCAGCAGTGAGGTGGTCGGGCTAGCGGGGGGCGTGCAGTTCTTC. As protein: CASSEVVGLAGGVQFF.

This clonotype was found many times. This chain connects TRBV27 to TRBJ2-5; maybe TRBD2 (6 bases). V lost 5 bases and J 5 bases, leaving 21 bases between the germline ends. From germline, CDR1 is MNHEY and CDR2 SMNVEV (reference sequence). This CDR3 has 16 residues. The CDR3, as DNA: TGTGCCAGCAGTCCCATGACTAGTATTGGTCTGGAGACCCAGTACTTC. Its translation is CASSPMTSIGLETQYF.

This clonotype was counted only a few times. The chain uses TRBV25-1 and TRBJ2-5; D might be TRBD2 (6 bases). Germline CDR1 MGHDK, CDR2 SYGVNS. V lost 2 bases and J lost 4, with 14 bases in between. The length of the CDR3 is 15 residues. The CDR3 sequence is CASSEGSGSPETQYF. CDR3 sequence (DNA): TGTGCCAGCAGTGAAGGCTCCGGGAGCCCAGAGACCCAGTACTTC.

The chain carries TRBV20-1 and TRBJ2-3; TRBD2 agrees at 11 bases. This CDR3 comprises 15 residues. The J segment lost 5 bases and the V segment lost 3 bases, leaving 7 bases of the junction unmatched. The V gene's germline CDR1 is DFQATT and CDR2 SNEGSKA (reference sequence). The DNA for the CDR3 is TGCAGTGCTAGGATAGCGGGAGGGCGTGTAGATACGCAGTATTTT. Protein: CSARIAGGRVDTQYF.

This clonotype appeared a few times. The chain is built from TRBV2 and TRBJ2-4; possibly TRBD1 for D (5 bases). The CDR3 totals 15 residues. Germline-derived CDR1 and CDR2 are SNHLY and FYNNEI. Trimming shortened V by 6 bases and J by 4 bases, and 16 bases separated the two germline ends. CDR3 in DNA: TGTGCCAGCAGACCCGACAGAGCACTGAAAAACATTCAGTACTTC. This encodes CASRPDRALKNIQYF.

This clonotype was picked up a small number of times. The chain joins TRBV24-1 to TRBJ2-2, with D possibly matching TRBD2 (6 bases). Germline CDR1 is KGHDR and CDR2 is SFDVKD. The length of the CDR3 is 17 residues. V dropped 5 bases and J dropped 4 bases, with 19 bases sitting between them. This chain's CDR3 is CATSVLTSLGVTGELFF. The CDR3 bases are TGTGCCACCAGTGTTCTCACTAGCTTGGGGGTCACCGGGGAGCTGTTTTTT.

This clonotype was counted between two and nine times. The chain carries TRBV4-1 and TRBJ2-7; D uncertain. The V and J ends lost 4 bases and 5 bases respectively, with 18 bases between them. This CDR3 is 15 amino acids long. The germline CDR1 and CDR2 sequences are MGHRA and YSYEKL. CDR3: CASSRLPGPVHEQYF. The CDR3 bases are TGCGCCAGCAGCCGGCTCCCCGGCCCGGTGCACGAGCAGTACTTC.